This note documents a single T cell receptor beta chain sequence. Its antigen is undetermined. Sequenced by immunoSEQ multiplex PCR; TCRdb stores in-frame clones only, minus some. The sample has under 95,000 clones, 85% to 90% seen once. The germline gives CDR1 LGHDT, CDR2 YNNKEL (reference sequence). With 7 bases clipped from V and 8 bases from J, the junction kept 6 bases outside the gene matches. The CDR3 runs to 12 residues. This sample stems from a study of T cell responses to AZD1222 COVID-19 vaccine. Study-level results: Following two doses of AZD1222, Spike-specific TCR breadth and depth rose. The span of vaccine-associated CD4 TCRs extended across spike, with dominance at 160-218 and 743-854.

Here the sequenced sample was peripheral blood, taken 28 days after the second AZD1222 dose. The TCR originated in an adult who received the AZD1222 COVID-19 vaccine. V is TRBV3-1 (or the pseudogene TRBV3-2) and J is TRBJ1-1; TRBD1 aligns across 8 bases. For the CDR3, the DNA is TGTGCCAGCACCCGCGGGGACAGGGAAGCTTTCTTT. It is translated as CASTRGDREAFF.